A single sample gave rise to the 8 T cell receptor beta chains below, sequenced in a study of blood T cell repertoires in COVID-19. Profiling relied on immunoSEQ multiplex PCR, and the TCRdb table lists in-frame clones only, not all of them. In the table there are 200,000 to 250,000 clones, about 89% of which are singletons. Specimen: peripheral blood. The receptors were sampled from a woman between 55 and 75 years old who had recovered from COVID-19.

The CDR3 DNA reads as TGTGCCAGCAGCGTAGTACCGGTGAACACTGAAGCTTTCTTT. Translating it yields CASSVVPVNTEAFF. The V gene is TRBV9, the J gene TRBJ1-1; D gene uncertain. This CDR3 has 14 residues. From germline, CDR1 is SGDLS and CDR2 YYNGEE. The V gene lost 0 bases and the J gene lost 0 bases, with 6 bases spanning the gap.

This chain connects TRBV4-1 to TRBJ1-2, with 8 bases fitting TRBD1. The junction had 10 bases not matched to a gene; V was cut back by 4 bases and J by 6 bases. This CDR3 has 15 amino acids. Germline assignment: CDR1 MGHRA and CDR2 YSYEKL. The CDR3 loop reads CASSPGQAKVNGYTF. CDR3 in DNA: TGCGCCAGCAGCCCGGGACAGGCGAAGGTGAATGGCTACACCTTC.

J is TRBJ2-5 and V is TRBV24-1, with 7 bases matching TRBD1. After removal of 2 bases from V and 4 bases from J, the junction contained 9 bases not matched to a gene. The CDR3 runs 16 residues. Germline CDR1 is KGHDR and CDR2 is SFDVKD. The CDR3 DNA follows: TGTGCCACCAGTGATTGGCCGGCAAGGGGGCTAGAGACCCAGTACTTC. This translates into CATSDWPARGLETQYF.

The chain links TRBV7-2 to TRBJ2-2; 10 bases line up with TRBD1. This CDR3 has 18 residues. Germline V gene data show CDR1 as SGHTA and CDR2 as FQGNSA. Trimming at V came to 5 bases and at J to 7 bases, leaving 16 bases not matched to a gene. The CDR3 coding sequence is TGTGCCAGCAGCCTTACTCCTACCGGGACAGGGGTCTTCGGGGAGCTGTTTTTT. Its translation is CASSLTPTGTGVFGELFF. Supplemented by reference TRBV7-2 and TRBJ2-2, the full variable domain reads GAGVSQSPSNKVTEKGKDVELRCDPISGHTALYWYRQSLGQGLEFLIYFQGNSAPDKSGLPSDRFSAERTGGSVSTLTIQRTQQEDSAVYLCASSLTPTGTGVFGELFFGEGSRLTVL.

V and J are TRBV27 and TRBJ2-5, with 10 bases aligning to TRBD2. CDR3 length: 16 amino acids. The ends lost 2 bases at V and 5 bases at J; junction bases unmatched: 8. CDR1 and CDR2 (germline): MNHEY, SMNVEV (reference sequence). In DNA, the CDR3 is TGTGCCAGCAGTTTAAGCTTCGGGACTAGCGAGGAGACCCAGTACTTC. The encoded protein is CASSLSFGTSEETQYF.

The V call is TRBV9, the J call TRBJ1-1, with 9 bases lining up with TRBD1. The CDR3 extends over 14 amino acids. CDR1 is SGDLS, CDR2 YYNGEE, per germline. V lost 2 bases and J lost 5; bases outside the gene matches: 4. CDR3 bases: TGTGCCAGCAGCGTGGGGACAGGGCGGACTGAAGCTTTCTTT. This encodes CASSVGTGRTEAFF.

The V gene is TRBV19, the J gene TRBJ1-5, with D possibly being TRBD1 (6 bases). V was pared by 5 bases and J by 6 bases, with 17 bases between. This CDR3 has 15 amino acids. The germline gives CDR1 LNHDA, CDR2 SQIVND (reference sequence). The CDR3 nucleotides are TGTGCCAGTAGTCCTAGGGGGGACTATGGTCAGCCCCAGCATTTT. Its protein is CASSPRGDYGQPQHF.

The chain uses TRBV6-5 and TRBJ2-1, with 8 positions matching TRBD2. The J segment lost 5 bases and the V segment lost 8 bases, leaving 11 bases of the junction unmatched. Germline CDR1 MNHEY, CDR2 SVGAGI. The CDR3 consists of 15 residues. CDR3 amino acids: CASRSLSGGDNEQFF. In DNA form, the CDR3 reads TGTGCCAGCCGATCCCTCAGCGGGGGTGACAATGAGCAGTTCTTC.